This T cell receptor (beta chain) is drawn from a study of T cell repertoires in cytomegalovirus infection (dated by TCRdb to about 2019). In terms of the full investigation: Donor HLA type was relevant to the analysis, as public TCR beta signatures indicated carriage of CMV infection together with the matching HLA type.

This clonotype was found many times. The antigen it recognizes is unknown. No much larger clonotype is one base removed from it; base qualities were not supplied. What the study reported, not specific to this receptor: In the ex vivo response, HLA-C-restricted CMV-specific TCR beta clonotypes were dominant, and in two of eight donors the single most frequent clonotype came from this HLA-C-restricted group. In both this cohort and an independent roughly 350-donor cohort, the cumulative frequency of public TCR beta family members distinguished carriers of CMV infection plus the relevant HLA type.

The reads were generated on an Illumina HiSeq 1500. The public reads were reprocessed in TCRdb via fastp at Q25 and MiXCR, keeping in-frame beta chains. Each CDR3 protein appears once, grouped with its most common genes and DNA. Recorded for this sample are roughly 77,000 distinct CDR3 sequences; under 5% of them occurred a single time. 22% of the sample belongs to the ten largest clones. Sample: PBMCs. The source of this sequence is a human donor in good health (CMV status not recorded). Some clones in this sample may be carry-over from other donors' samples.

The DNA sequence is as follows: TGTGCCAGCAGCTTAGCGTCGGGGGGCGCAGATACGCAGTATTTT. Its protein is CASSLASGGADTQYF. The rearrangement combines TRBV7-2 with TRBJ2-3; TRBD2 might be the D gene, on 7 matching bases. V gives up 0 bases and J gives up 4 bases, and the segment between their germline ends measures 11 bases. The germline V gene sets CDR1 to SGHTA and CDR2 to FQGNSA. Measured from the cysteine to the phenylalanine, the CDR3 is 15 residues long. Here the CDR3 DNA is all that survives: 45 bases in frame from base 1.